The 23 T cell receptor beta chains below come from one sample, sequenced in a study of blood T cell repertoires in COVID-19. Assay: immunoSEQ multiplex PCR; the TCRdb copy retains only in-frame clones and omits some. The data contain 65,000 to 75,000 clones, around 80% of them singletons. The sequencing input was peripheral blood. The receptors derive from an elderly man with acute or convalescent COVID-19.

The J gene is TRBJ2-7, the V gene TRBV4-2; 8 nucleotides line up with TRBD1. V gave up 0 bases and J gave up 6 bases; unmatched junction bases: 7. There are 15 residues in the CDR3. Germline values: CDR1 LGHNA, CDR2 YNFKEQ. The CDR3 nucleotides read TGTGCCAGCAGCCAAGATCCCAGGGGGCAGGGCGAGCAGTACTTC. Translated, it gives CASSQDPRGQGEQYF.

The V gene is TRBV7-6, the J gene TRBJ2-2, with D maybe TRBD1 (6 bases). Per the germline V gene, CDR1 is SGHVS and CDR2 is FNYEAQ. The V end was cut by 7 bases, the J end by 1 base, with 25 bases between. CDR3 length equals 19 residues. The CDR3 DNA sequence: TGTGCCAGCACCCATTCGGGATACCGGGACACGGGGAACACCGGGGAGCTGTTTTTT. This codes for CASTHSGYRDTGNTGELFF.

This clone came up once. V usage is TRBV5-4 and J usage is TRBJ1-2; maybe TRBD1 (6 bases). The CDR3 has 15 residues. Trimming left V 0 bases short and J 4 bases short, with 13 bases between. Germline CDR1 and CDR2: SGHNT and YYREEE (reference sequence). CDR3 protein: CASSLGTANAYGYTF. The DNA for the CDR3 is TGTGCCAGCAGCTTGGGGACAGCTAACGCCTATGGCTACACCTTC. The full variable domain, rest sourced from reference TRBV5-4 and TRBJ1-2, is ETGVTQSPTHLIKTRGQQVTLRCSSQSGHNTVSWYQQALGQGPQFIFQYYREEENGRGNFPPRFSGLQFPNYSSELNVNALELDDSALYLCASSLGTANAYGYTFGSGTRLTVV.

The chain joins TRBV19 to TRBJ2-3, with TRBD2 identical over 12 bases. The V gene's germline CDR1 is LNHDA and CDR2 SQIVND (reference sequence). V gave up 5 bases and J gave up 5 bases; unmatched junction bases: 8. The CDR3 is made up of 16 amino acids. CDR3 sequence reads: CASSLHTSGGLDTQYF. For the CDR3, the DNA is TGTGCCAGTAGTCTGCACACTAGCGGGGGGCTAGATACGCAGTATTTT.

The rearrangement joins TRBV6-2 or TRBV6-3 to TRBJ2-4; a weak D match, TRBD2 (6 bases). The germline V and J ends were trimmed by 0 bases and 9 bases, with 6 bases remaining between them. The CDR3 has 12 residues. Per the germline V gene, CDR1 is MNHEY and CDR2 is SVGEGT. CDR3 in DNA: TGTGCCAGCAGTTACTCGGGGGGCATTCAGTACTTC. Its protein product is CASSYSGGIQYF.

V usage is TRBV6-4 and J usage is TRBJ2-1; 8 bases line up with TRBD1. The CDR3 sequence is 14 residues long. V shed 4 bases, J shed 5 bases, and the junction held 4 bases outside the gene matches. Per germline, CDR1 MRHNA and CDR2 SNTAGT. In DNA, the CDR3 is TGTGCCAGCAGTGCGGACAGGGCCCACAATGAGCAGTTCTTC. It translates to CASSADRAHNEQFF.

V gene TRBV6-6 combines with J gene TRBJ1-6; TRBD1 aligns across 8 bases. The CDR3 is 15 residues long. CDR1 MNHNY and CDR2 SVGAGI come from the germline V gene (reference sequence). With V trimmed by 5 bases and J by 7 bases, 7 bases remained unmatched. The CDR3 DNA sequence: TGTGCCAGCAGTCCCAGCGACAGGGGAAATTCACCCCTCCACTTT. Translating gives CASSPSDRGNSPLHF.

This clone was detected only a few times. The gene calls are TRBV7-9 and TRBJ1-2; D not certain. The germline V and J ends were trimmed by 4 bases and 8 bases, with 17 bases remaining between them. The CDR3 extends over 14 amino acids. Looked up from germline, CDR1 is SEHNR and CDR2 is FQNEAQ (reference sequence). CDR3 region: CASSSPGKVSGYTF. The DNA for the CDR3 is TGTGCCAGCAGCTCACCGGGAAAGGTCAGCGGCTACACCTTC.

The genes are TRBV10-3 and TRBJ2-3, with TRBD1 as a possible D gene (5 bases). Germline assignment: CDR1 ENHRY and CDR2 SYGVKD. This CDR3 region has 16 residues. The germline V and J ends were trimmed by 8 bases and 3 bases, with 21 bases remaining between them. This CDR3 reads CAIDSGISHKTDTQYF. CDR3 in DNA: TGTGCCATCGACTCAGGGATTTCCCACAAAACAGATACGCAGTATTTT.

The chain couples TRBV4-3 to TRBJ2-7; TRBD2 agrees at 8 bases. Germline CDR1 LGHNA, CDR2 YSLEER. The ends lost 0 bases at V and 5 bases at J; junction bases unmatched: 9. The CDR3 extends over 16 amino acids. The CDR3 nucleotides read TGCGCCAGCAGCCAAGATGGGACTAGTATTTTCCACGAGCAGTACTTC. Translated: CASSQDGTSIFHEQYF.

This chain joins TRBV5-1 and TRBJ1-5; a weak D match, TRBD1 (6 bases). This CDR3 has 15 amino acids. V was pared by 0 bases and J by 1 base, with 8 bases between. Germline CDR1 and CDR2: SGHRS and YFSETQ. CDR3 region: CASSLGGQSNQPQHF. In DNA form, the CDR3 reads TGCGCCAGCAGCTTGGGTGGACAGAGCAATCAGCCCCAGCATTTT.

The chain uses TRBV7-2 and TRBJ2-7; 9 nucleotides line up with TRBD1. This CDR3 has 15 amino acids. V lost 3 bases, J lost 5 bases, and 8 bases stayed unmatched. CDR1 SGHTA and CDR2 FQGNSA come from the germline V gene. CDR3 sequence reads: CASSFYRGRGDEQYF. CDR3 coding DNA: TGTGCCAGCAGCTTTTACAGGGGGCGCGGGGACGAGCAGTACTTC.

The chain is built from TRBV11-2 and TRBJ2-7; D gene uncertain. The V gene lost 3 bases and the J gene lost 6 bases, with 18 bases spanning the gap. The CDR3 extends over 15 amino acids. The germline V gene has CDR1 SGHAT and CDR2 FQNNGV. The CDR3, as DNA: TGTGCCAGCAGCTTCCAGTTTCCGCCGCCCGCCGAGCAGTACTTC. It translates to CASSFQFPPPAEQYF.

The V call is TRBV7-3, the J call TRBJ2-1; the D gene is possibly TRBD2 (6 bases). CDR1 and CDR2 (germline): SGHTA, FQGTGA. CDR3 length: 13 residues. V dropped 3 bases and J dropped 4 bases, with 7 bases sitting between them. CDR3 protein: CASSLGTYNEQFF. DNA of the CDR3: TGTGCCAGCAGCTTGGGGACTTACAATGAGCAGTTCTTC.

The chain is built from TRBV11-3 and TRBJ2-5, with D unclear. The CDR3 is 11 amino acids. CDR1 is SGHNT and CDR2 is YENEEA in the germline V gene. V lost 5 bases, J lost 5 bases, and 6 bases lay in between. The CDR3 nucleotides are TGTGCCAGCAGCCTCGGGGAGACCCAGTACTTC. It encodes CASSLGETQYF. Supplemented by reference TRBV11-3 and TRBJ2-5, the full variable domain reads EAGVVQSPRYKIIEKKQPVAFWCNPISGHNTLYWYLQNLGQGPELLIRYENEEAVDDSQLPKDRFSAERLKGVDSTLKIQPAELGDSAVYLCASSLGETQYFGPGTRLLVL.

This chain links TRBV5-1 with TRBJ2-5; D might be TRBD2 (6 bases). Germline CDR1 and CDR2: SGHRS and YFSETQ. The CDR3 covers 18 residues. The V end was cut by 3 bases, the J end by 1 base, with 22 bases between. DNA for the CDR3: TGCGCCAGCAGCTCTATTGGAGGGACGATTGGCGGCCAAGAGACCCAGTACTTC. Encoded protein: CASSSIGGTIGGQETQYF.

The chain has TRBV7-2 and TRBJ1-4; D might be TRBD1 (6 bases). CDR3 length: 15 amino acids. The V end lost 3 bases, the J end lost 7 bases, and 15 bases lay between the germline ends. The germline V gene has CDR1 SGHTA and CDR2 FQGNSA. The CDR3 DNA follows: TGTGCCAGCAGCTTGGGGGGGGCAGGAGGTGAAAAACTGTTTTTT. Protein: CASSLGGAGGEKLFF.

This chain links TRBV5-1 with TRBJ2-7; 8 bases map to TRBD2. CDR3 size: 13 residues. With 7 bases clipped from V and 4 bases from J, the junction kept 7 bases outside the gene matches. Germline lookup yields CDR1 SGHRS and CDR2 YFSETQ. DNA of the CDR3: TGCGCCAGCCAGAGAGGCGGGGGGTACGAGCAGTACTTC. Protein sequence: CASQRGGGYEQYF.

The CDR3 reads CASSLSWTRGEETQYF. The CDR3 DNA follows: TGTGCCAGCAGCTTATCTTGGACTAGGGGTGAAGAGACCCAGTACTTC. The rearrangement joins TRBV7-9 to TRBJ2-5; TRBD2 agrees at 7 bases. Looked up from germline, CDR1 is SEHNR and CDR2 is FQNEAQ (reference sequence). V dropped 2 bases and J dropped 3; count of bases not matched to a gene: 9. The CDR3 totals 16 residues.

The CDR3 loop reads CASTRDSEQYF. The CDR3 DNA is TGTGCCAGCACTCGGGACAGCGAGCAGTACTTC. The chain couples TRBV6-5 to TRBJ2-7; 7 bases align to TRBD1. Germline V CDR1 and CDR2: MNHEY, SVGAGI. The CDR3 has 11 amino acids. V lost 7 bases, J lost 6 bases, and 3 bases stayed unmatched.

V gene TRBV19 combines with J gene TRBJ1-1, with a weak D call TRBD1 (5 bases). Trimming took off 2 bases at V and 5 bases at J, with 9 bases between the two ends. Germline loops: CDR1 LNHDA, CDR2 SQIVND (reference sequence). The CDR3 has 13 amino acids. CDR3 coding DNA: TGTGCCAGTAGTATACCCGGGGGGACTGAAGCTTTCTTT. It codes for CASSIPGGTEAFF.

This clone was detected a few times. This chain uses TRBV7-3 with TRBJ1-6, with TRBD1 matching 8 bases. V lost 3 bases, J lost 8 bases, and 6 bases stayed unmatched. CDR1 is SGHTA, CDR2 FQGTGA, per germline. The CDR3 contains 15 residues. The CDR3 spells CASSLTGTGYSPLHF. The DNA of the CDR3 is TGTGCCAGCAGCTTGACCGGGACAGGCTATTCACCCCTCCACTTT.

V gene TRBV19 combines with J gene TRBJ1-1; D is perhaps TRBD1 (6 bases). The germline V gene encodes CDR1 LNHDA and CDR2 SQIVND (reference sequence). The CDR3 is 11 amino acids. The germline V and J ends were trimmed by 10 bases and 5 bases, with 11 bases remaining between them. CDR3 in amino acids: CATEGGTEAFF. CDR3 nucleotide sequence: TGTGCCACCGAAGGGGGAACTGAAGCTTTCTTT.